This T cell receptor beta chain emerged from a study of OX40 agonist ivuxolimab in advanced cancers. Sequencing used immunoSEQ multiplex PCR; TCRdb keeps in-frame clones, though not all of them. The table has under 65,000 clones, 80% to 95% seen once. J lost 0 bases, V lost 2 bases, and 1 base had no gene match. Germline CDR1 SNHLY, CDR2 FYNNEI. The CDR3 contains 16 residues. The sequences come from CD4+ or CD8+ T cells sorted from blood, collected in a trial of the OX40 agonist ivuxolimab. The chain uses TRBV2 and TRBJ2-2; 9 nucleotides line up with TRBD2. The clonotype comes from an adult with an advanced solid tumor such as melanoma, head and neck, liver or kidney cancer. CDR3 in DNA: TGTGCCAGCAGTGAATTAGCGGGGGCGAACACCGGGGAGCTGTTTTTT. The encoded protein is CASSELAGANTGELFF.